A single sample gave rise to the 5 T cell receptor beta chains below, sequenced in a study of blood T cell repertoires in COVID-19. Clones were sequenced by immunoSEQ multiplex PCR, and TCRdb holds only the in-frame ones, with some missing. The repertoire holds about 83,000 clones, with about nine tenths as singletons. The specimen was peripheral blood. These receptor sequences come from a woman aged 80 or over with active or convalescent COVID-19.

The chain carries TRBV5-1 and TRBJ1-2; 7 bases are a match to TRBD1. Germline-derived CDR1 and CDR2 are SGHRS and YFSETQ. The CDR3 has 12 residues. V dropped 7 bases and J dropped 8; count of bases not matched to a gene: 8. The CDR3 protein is CASSQGDRGYTF. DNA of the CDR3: TGCGCCAGCTCTCAGGGGGATAGGGGCTACACCTTC.

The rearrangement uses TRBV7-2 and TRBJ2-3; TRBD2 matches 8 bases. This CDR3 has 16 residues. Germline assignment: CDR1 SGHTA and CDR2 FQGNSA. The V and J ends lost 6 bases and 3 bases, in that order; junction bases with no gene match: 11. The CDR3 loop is CASSPASGGGTDTQYF. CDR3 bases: TGTGCCAGCAGTCCTGCGTCGGGCGGGGGGACAGATACGCAGTATTTT.

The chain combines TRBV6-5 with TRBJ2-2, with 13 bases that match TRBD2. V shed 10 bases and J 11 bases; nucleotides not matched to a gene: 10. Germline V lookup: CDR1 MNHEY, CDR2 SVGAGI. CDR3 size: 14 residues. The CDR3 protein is CATTSGGALDELFF. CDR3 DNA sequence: TGTGCCACCACTAGCGGGGGGGCCTTAGACGAGCTGTTTTTT.

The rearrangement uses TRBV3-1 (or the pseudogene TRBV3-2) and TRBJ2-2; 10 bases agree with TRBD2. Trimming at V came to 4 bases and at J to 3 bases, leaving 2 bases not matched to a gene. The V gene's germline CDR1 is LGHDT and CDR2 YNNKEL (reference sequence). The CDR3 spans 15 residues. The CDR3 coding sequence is TGTGCCAGCAGCCGCAGCGGGGGGGACACCGGGGAGCTGTTTTTT. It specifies CASSRSGGDTGELFF.

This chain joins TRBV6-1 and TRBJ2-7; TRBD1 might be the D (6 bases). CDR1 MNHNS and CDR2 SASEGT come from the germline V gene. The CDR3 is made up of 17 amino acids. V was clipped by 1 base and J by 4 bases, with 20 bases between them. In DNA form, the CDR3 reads TGTGCCAGCAGTGAAGTAGGAAACAGGGCAAGCCTTTACGAGCAGTACTTC. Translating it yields CASSEVGNRASLYEQYF.